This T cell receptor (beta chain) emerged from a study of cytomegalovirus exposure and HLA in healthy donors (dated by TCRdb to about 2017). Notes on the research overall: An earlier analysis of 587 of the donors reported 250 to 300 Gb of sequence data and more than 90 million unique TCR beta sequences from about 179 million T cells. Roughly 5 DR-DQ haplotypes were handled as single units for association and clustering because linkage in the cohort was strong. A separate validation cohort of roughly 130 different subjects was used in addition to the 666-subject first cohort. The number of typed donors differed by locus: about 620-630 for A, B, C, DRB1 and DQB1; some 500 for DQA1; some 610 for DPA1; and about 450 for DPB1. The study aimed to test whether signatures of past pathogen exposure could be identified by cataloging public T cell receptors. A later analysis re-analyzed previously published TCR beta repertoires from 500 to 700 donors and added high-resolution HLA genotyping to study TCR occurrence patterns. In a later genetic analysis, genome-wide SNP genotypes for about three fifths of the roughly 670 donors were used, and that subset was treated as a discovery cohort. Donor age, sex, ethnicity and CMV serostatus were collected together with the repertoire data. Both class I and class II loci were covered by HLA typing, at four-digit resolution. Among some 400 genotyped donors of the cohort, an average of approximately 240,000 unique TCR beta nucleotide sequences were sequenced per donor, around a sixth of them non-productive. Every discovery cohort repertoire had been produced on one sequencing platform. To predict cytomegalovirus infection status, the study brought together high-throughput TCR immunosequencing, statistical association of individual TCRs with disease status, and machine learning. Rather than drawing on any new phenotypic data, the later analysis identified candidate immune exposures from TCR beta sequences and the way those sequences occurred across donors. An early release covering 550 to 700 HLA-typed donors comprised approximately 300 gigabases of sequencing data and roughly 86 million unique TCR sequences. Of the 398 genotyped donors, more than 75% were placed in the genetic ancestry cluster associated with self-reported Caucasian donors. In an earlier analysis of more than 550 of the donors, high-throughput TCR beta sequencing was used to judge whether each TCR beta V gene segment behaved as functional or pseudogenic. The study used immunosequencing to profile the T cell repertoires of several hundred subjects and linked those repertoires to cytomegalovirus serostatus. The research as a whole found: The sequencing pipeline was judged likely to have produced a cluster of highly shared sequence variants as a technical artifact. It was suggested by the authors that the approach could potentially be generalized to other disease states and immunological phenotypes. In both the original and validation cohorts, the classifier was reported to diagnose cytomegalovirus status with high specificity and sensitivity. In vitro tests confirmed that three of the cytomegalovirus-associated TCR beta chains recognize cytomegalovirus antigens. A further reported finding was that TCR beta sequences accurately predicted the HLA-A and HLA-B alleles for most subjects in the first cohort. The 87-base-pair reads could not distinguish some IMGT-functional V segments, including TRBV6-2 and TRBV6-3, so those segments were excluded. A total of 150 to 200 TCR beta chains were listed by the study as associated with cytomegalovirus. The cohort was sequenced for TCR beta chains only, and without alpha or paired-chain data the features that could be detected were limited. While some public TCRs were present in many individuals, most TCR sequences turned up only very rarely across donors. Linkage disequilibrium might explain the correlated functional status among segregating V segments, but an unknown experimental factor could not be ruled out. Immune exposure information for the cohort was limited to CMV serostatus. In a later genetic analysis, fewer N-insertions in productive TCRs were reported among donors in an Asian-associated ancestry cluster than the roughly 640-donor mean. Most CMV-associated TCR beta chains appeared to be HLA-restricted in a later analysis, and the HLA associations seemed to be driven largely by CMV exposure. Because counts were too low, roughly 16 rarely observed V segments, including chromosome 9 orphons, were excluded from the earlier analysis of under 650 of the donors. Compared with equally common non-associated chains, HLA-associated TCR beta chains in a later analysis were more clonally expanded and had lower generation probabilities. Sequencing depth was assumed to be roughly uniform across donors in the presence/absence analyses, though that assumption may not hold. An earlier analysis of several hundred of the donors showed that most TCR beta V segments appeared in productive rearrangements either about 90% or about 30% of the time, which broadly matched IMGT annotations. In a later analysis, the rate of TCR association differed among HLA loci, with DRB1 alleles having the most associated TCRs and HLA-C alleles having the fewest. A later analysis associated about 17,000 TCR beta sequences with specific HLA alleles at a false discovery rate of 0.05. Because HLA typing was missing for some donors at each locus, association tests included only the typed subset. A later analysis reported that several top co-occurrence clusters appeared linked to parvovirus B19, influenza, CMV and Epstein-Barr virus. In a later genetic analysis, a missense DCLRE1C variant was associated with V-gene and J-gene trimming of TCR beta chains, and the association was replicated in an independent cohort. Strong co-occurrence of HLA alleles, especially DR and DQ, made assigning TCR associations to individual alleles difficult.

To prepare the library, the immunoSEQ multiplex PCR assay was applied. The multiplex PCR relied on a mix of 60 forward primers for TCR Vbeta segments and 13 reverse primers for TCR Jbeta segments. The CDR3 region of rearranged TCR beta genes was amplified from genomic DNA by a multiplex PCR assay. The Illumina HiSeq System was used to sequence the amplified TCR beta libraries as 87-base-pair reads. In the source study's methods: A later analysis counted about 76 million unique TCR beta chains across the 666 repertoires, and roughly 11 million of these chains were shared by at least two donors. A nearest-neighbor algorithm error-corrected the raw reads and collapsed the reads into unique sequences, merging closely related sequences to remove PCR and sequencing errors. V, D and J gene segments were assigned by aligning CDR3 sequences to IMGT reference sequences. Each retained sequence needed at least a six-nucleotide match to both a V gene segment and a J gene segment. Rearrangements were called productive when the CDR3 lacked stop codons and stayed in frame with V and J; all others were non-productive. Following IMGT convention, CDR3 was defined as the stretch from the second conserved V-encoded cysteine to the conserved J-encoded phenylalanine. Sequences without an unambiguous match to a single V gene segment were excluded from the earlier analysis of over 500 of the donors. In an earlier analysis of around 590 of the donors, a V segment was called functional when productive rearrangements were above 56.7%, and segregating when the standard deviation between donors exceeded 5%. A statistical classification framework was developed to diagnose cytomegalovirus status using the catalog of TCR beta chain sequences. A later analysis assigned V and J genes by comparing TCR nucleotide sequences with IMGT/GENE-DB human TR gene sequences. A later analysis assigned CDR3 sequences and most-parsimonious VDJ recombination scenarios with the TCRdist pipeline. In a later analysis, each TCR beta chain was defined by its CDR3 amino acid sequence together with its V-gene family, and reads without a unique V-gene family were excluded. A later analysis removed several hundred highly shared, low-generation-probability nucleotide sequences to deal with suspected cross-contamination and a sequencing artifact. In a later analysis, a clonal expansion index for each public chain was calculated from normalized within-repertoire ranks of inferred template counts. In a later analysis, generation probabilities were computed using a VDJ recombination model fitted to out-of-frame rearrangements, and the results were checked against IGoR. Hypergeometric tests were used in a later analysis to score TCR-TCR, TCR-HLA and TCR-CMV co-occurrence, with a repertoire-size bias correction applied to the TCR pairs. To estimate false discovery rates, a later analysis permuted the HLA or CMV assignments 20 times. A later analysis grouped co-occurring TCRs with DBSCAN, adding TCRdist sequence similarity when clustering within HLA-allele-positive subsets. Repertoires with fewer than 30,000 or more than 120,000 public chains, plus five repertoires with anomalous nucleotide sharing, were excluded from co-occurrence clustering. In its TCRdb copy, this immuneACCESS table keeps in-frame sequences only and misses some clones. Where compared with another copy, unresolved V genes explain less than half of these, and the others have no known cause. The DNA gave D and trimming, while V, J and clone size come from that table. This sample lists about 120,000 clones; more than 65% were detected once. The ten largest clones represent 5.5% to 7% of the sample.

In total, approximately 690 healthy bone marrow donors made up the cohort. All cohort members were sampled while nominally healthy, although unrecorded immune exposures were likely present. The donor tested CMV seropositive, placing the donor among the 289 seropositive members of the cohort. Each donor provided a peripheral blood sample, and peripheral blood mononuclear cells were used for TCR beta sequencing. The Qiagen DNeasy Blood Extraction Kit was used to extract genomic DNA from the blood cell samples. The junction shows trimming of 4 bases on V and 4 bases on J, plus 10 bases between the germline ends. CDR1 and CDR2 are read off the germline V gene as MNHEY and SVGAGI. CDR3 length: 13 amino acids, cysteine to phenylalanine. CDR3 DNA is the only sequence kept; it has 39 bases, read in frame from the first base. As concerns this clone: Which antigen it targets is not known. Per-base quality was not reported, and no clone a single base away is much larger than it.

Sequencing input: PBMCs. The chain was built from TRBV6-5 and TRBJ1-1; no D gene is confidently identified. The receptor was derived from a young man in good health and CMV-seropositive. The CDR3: CASSSRRATEAFF. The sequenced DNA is TGTGCCAGCAGTTCAAGGAGGGCCACTGAAGCTTTCTTT.